The present T cell receptor (beta chain) was sequenced within a study of cytomegalovirus exposure and HLA in healthy donors. PCR was performed using 60 Vbeta and 13 Jbeta primers. Measured with immunoSEQ multiplex PCR; TCRdb has only the in-frame clones, and not every one. This listing includes some 83,000 clones. Remarks on this clone: Its antigen remains unknown.

Study-level results: Reports indicated that the classifier achieved high specificity and sensitivity in diagnosing cytomegalovirus status. Cytomegalovirus-associated TCR beta chains were listed, numbering some 150. Many donors shared some public TCRs, even though most TCR sequences were rare.

CDR3 length: 15 residues. J was trimmed by 2 bases and V by 4 bases; bases with no gene match: 1. Per the germline V gene, CDR1 is SGDLS and CDR2 is YYNGEE. The sequence derives from a woman aged 25 to 39 in good health and CMV-seronegative. Specimen: PBMCs. This chain connects TRBV9 to TRBJ2-1; the match to TRBD2 covers 12 bases. Written as DNA, the CDR3 is TGTGCCAGCAGCAGGACTAGCGGGACCTACAATGAGCAGTTCTTC. It specifies CASSRTSGTYNEQFF.